Following are 3 T cell receptor beta chains from one sample sequenced in a study of blood T cell repertoires in COVID-19. TCRdb's copy holds only in-frame clones and misses some; the assay was immunoSEQ multiplex PCR. Among under 150,000 clones, about 84% were seen once, and the ten largest hold 8.8%. The sample taken for sequencing was peripheral blood. All receptors derive from a woman of 80 years or more in a cohort sampled during active or convalescent COVID-19.

The V call is TRBV5-1, the J call TRBJ2-5, with D unresolved. The V end was cut by 0 bases, the J end by 2 bases, with 17 bases between. The CDR3 consists of 17 residues. Germline loops: CDR1 SGHRS, CDR2 YFSETQ. CDR3 DNA sequence: TGCGCCAGCAGCTTGGGGCTAGATCAACTAAAACAAGAGACCCAGTACTTC. Its translation: CASSLGLDQLKQETQYF.

The rearrangement links TRBV28 to TRBJ2-5; 10 bases align to TRBD2. The CDR3 totals 15 residues. Per germline, CDR1 MDHEN and CDR2 SYDVKM. V shed 10 bases and J 2 bases; nucleotides not matched to a gene: 10. CDR3 sequence: CATCPSGSRQETQYF. The CDR3 bases are TGTGCCACCTGTCCTAGCGGGAGTCGGCAAGAGACCCAGTACTTC.

Many counts were recorded for this clone. The chain joins TRBV12-2 to TRBJ1-2; TRBD1 reflects the table's D call only, with no check against the DNA. TRBV12-2 is labeled a pseudogene. This CDR3 is built from 15 residues. Here the CDR3 reads CASRFRDRGSDGYTF. The DNA of the CDR3 is TGTGCAAGTCGCTTCCGGGACAGGGGGTCGGATGGCTACACCTTC.